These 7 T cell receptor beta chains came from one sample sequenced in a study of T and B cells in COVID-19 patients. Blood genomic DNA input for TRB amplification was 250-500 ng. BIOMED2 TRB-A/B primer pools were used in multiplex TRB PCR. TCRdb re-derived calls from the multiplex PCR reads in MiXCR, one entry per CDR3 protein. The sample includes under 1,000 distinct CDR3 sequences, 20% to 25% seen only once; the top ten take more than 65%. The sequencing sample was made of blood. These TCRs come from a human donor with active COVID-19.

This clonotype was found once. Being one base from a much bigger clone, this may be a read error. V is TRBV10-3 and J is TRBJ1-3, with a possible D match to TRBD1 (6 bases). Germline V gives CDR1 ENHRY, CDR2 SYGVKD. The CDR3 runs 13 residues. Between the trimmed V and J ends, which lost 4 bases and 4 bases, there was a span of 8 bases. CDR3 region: CAISVGGGNTIYF. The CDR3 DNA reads TGTGCCATCAGTGTCGGGGGCGGAAACACCATATATTTT.

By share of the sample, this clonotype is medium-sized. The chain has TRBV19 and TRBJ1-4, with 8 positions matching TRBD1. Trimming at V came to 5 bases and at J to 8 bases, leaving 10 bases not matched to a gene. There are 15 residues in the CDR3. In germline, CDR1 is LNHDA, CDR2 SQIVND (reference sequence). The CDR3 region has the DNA TGTGCCAGTAGTCCCGGGACAGGCAACTCGGAAAAACTGTTTTTT. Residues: CASSPGTGNSEKLFF.

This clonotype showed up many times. The CDR3 spells CSAVGTSGRGDTQYF. In DNA, the CDR3 is TGCAGTGCTGTCGGGACTAGCGGGAGAGGAGATACGCAGTATTTT. V usage is TRBV20-1 and J usage is TRBJ2-3, with TRBD2 matching over 14 bases. With 5 bases clipped from V and 5 bases from J, the junction kept 6 bases outside the gene matches. The CDR3 length is 15 residues. Germline V gene sequence: CDR1 DFQATT, CDR2 SNEGSKA (reference sequence).

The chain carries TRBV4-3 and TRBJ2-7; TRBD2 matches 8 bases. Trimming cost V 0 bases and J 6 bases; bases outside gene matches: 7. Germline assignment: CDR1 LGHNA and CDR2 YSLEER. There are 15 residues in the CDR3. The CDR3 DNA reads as TGCGCCAGCAGCCAAGAGAGGAGCGGGAGAGCCGAGCAGTACTTC. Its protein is CASSQERSGRAEQYF.

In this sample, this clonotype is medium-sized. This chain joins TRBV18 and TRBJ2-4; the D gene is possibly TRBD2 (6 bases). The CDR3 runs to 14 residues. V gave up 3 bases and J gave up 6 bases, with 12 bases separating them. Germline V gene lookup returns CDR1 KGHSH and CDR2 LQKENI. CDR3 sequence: CASSPLEGLNIQYF. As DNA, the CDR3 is TGTGCCAGCTCACCCCTGGAGGGGCTAAACATTCAGTACTTC.

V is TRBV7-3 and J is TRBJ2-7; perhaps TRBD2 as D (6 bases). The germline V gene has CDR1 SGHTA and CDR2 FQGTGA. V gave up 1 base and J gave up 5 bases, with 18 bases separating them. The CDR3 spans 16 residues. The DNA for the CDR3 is TGTGCCAGCAGCTTAAGTAAAGGCCGGGGGAGAAACGAGCAGTACTTC. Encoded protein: CASSLSKGRGRNEQYF.

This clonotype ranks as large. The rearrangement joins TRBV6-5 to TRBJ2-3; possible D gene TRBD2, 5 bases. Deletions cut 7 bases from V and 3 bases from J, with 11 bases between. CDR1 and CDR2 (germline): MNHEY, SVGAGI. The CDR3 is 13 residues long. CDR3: CASTPSRTDTQYF. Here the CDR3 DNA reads TGTGCCAGCACGCCTAGCAGGACAGATACGCAGTATTTT.